This T cell receptor (beta chain) was sequenced during a study of post-analysis software for immune sequencing data. In the study overall: Courses of disease covered relapsing-remitting, secondary progressive and progressive-relapsing multiple sclerosis.

Incorporated into the TCR beta cDNA libraries were unique molecular identifiers, which served to reduce PCR and sequencing biases. T cells, 1 to 10 million of them, yielded roughly 470,000 cDNA molecules. TCRdb re-called the PCR reads through MiXCR, storing one row per CDR3 protein. The data contain 170,000 or so distinct CDR3 sequences, about 32% of them singletons. Study-wide results and limits: Multiple sclerosis patients had significantly lower normalized Chao1 diversity than controls.

With respect to this clonotype: Its specificity is not known.

The TCR comes from a girl between 10 and 17 years old with multiple sclerosis. The sample was blood.

In DNA, the CDR3 is TGTGCCAGCAGCCACCTTCTGGGGGAAGGCACAGATACGCAGTATTTT. This encodes CASSHLLGEGTDTQYF. The chain recombines TRBV11-2 with TRBJ2-3; D may be TRBD1 or TRBD2 (5 bases each). V dropped 5 bases and J dropped 1 base, with 16 bases sitting between them. The CDR3 length is 16 residues. In germline, CDR1 is SGHAT, CDR2 FQNNGV.